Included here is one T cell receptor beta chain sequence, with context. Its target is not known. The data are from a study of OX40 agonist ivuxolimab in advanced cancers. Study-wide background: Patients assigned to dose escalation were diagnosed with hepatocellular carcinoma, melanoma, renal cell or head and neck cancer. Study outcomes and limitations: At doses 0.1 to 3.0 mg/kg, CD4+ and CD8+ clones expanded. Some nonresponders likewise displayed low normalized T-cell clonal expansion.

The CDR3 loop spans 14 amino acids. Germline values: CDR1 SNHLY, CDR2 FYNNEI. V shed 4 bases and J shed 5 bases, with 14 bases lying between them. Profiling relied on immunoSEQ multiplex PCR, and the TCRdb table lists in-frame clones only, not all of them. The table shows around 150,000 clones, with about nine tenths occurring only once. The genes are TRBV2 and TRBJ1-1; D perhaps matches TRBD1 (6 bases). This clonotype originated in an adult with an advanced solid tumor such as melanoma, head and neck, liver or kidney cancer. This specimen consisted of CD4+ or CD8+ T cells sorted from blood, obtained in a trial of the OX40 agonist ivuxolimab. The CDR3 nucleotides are TGTGCCAGCAGTGTGGAGGCGGACAGTACTGAAGCTTTCTTT. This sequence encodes CASSVEADSTEAFF.